A single sample is the source of the 26 T cell receptor beta chains below, sequenced in a study of patients and donors after allogeneic stem cell transplantation. Using its own MiXCR run on the RT-PCR reads, TCRdb lists one record per CDR3 protein. Among 200,000 to 250,000 distinct CDR3 sequences, roughly 38% were seen once, and the ten largest hold 11%. The specimen sequenced was blood, either unsorted or a sorted T cell fraction (not recorded which). These TCRs come from a human donor who was either an allogeneic HSCT recipient or a stem cell or donor lymphocyte infusion donor (not recorded which). It is not recorded whose cells these are; they may come from a transplant donor.

The chain has TRBV12-3 or TRBV12-4 and TRBJ1-2; no definite D call. Trimming removed 1 base from V and 2 bases from J, with 5 bases in between. This CDR3 spans 13 amino acids. The CDR3 here is CASSLGENYGYTF. The CDR3 DNA sequence: TGTGCCAGCAGTTTAGGGGAAAACTATGGCTACACCTTC.

The V gene is TRBV9, the J gene TRBJ1-4; no firm D call. The CDR3 extends over 13 amino acids. CDR1 and CDR2 (germline): SGDLS, YYNGEE. The V and J ends lost 3 bases and 4 bases respectively, with 7 bases between them. CDR3 nucleotide sequence: TGTGCCAGCAGCGAGGGAGATAATGAAAAACTGTTTTTT. It codes for CASSEGDNEKLFF. The complete variable domain, with remaining parts taken from reference TRBV9 and TRBJ1-4, reads DSGVTQTPKHLITATGQRVTLRCSPRSGDLSVYWYQQSLDQGLQFLIQYYNGEERAKGNILERFSAQQFPDLHSELNLSSLELGDSALYFCASSEGDNEKLFFGSGTQLSVL.

The table lists this clonotype with a few counts. The chain links TRBV28 to TRBJ1-1; TRBD1 aligns across 8 bases. The germline CDR1 and CDR2 sequences are MDHEN and SYDVKM. The CDR3 spans 16 residues. V dropped 3 bases and J dropped 4; count of bases not matched to a gene: 10. The DNA of the CDR3 is TGTGCCAGCAGTTTTACCGGGACAGGCCGGTTCACTGAAGCTTTCTTT. Protein product: CASSFTGTGRFTEAFF. The entire variable domain, with the rest obtained from reference TRBV28 and TRBJ1-1, is as follows: DVKVTQSSRYLVKRTGEKVFLECVQDMDHENMFWYRQDPGLGLRLIYFSYDVKMKEKGDIPEGYSVSREKKERFSLILESASTNQTSMYLCASSFTGTGRFTEAFFGQGTRLTVV.

The chain is built from TRBV7-6 and TRBJ1-6; D may be TRBD1 (5 bases). Germline V lookup: CDR1 SGHVS, CDR2 FNYEAQ. Trimming stripped 1 base from V and 9 bases from J, with 16 bases between. The CDR3 sequence is 16 residues long. This CDR3 reads CASSLGVREVTSPLHF. CDR3 in DNA: TGTGCCAGCAGCTTAGGTGTCAGGGAGGTTACTTCACCCCTCCACTTT. The full variable domain, completed using reference TRBV7-6 and TRBJ1-6, is GAGVSQSPRYKVTKRGQDVALRCDPISGHVSLYWYRQALGQGPEFLTYFNYEAQQDKSGLPNDRFSAERPEGSISTLTIQRTEQRDSAMYRCASSLGVREVTSPLHFGNGTRLTVT.

The chain couples TRBV10-3 to TRBJ1-1, with no clear D. This CDR3 has 15 amino acids. In germline, CDR1 is ENHRY, CDR2 SYGVKD. V gave up 0 bases and J gave up 2 bases, with 10 bases separating them. CDR3 nucleotides: TGTGCCATCAGTGAGTCGGGCACGTTAAACACTGAAGCTTTCTTT. Translated, it gives CAISESGTLNTEAFF.

This clonotype has only one observation. The rearrangement links TRBV5-1 to TRBJ2-7, with D unclear. The germline V and J ends were trimmed by 1 base and 5 bases, with 19 bases remaining between them. Germline values: CDR1 SGHRS, CDR2 YFSETQ. The CDR3 loop spans 16 amino acids. CDR3: CASSLTPRRPRNEQYF. In DNA form, the CDR3 reads TGCGCCAGCAGCTTGACACCACGGCGGCCAAGGAACGAGCAGTACTTC.

V and J are TRBV3-1 and TRBJ1-2; TRBD1 matches at 10 bases. CDR1 and CDR2 from the germline V gene are LGHDT and YNNKEL (reference sequence). The CDR3 spans 13 residues. With V trimmed by 1 base and J by 7 bases, 0 bases remained unmatched. CDR3 sequence: CASSQGTGGGYTF. The CDR3 DNA reads TGTGCCAGCAGCCAAGGGACAGGGGGTGGCTACACCTTC.

This rearrangement joins TRBV7-8 to TRBJ1-2; no clear D gene. Germline lookup yields CDR1 SGHVS and CDR2 FQNEAQ. The CDR3 runs 15 residues. V dropped 1 base and J dropped 0 bases, with 9 bases sitting between them. The CDR3 here is CASSLGAGPNYGYTF. The CDR3 DNA is TGTGCCAGCAGCTTAGGGGCAGGCCCTAACTATGGCTACACCTTC.

The chain combines TRBV5-5 with TRBJ1-5; D gene ambiguous. Germline values: CDR1 SGHKS, CDR2 YYEKEE (reference sequence). The V end was cut by 2 bases, the J end by 7 bases, with 16 bases between. This CDR3 has 15 residues. CDR3 residues: CASSFGAQFGQPQHF. For the CDR3, the DNA is TGTGCCAGCAGCTTTGGTGCCCAGTTCGGCCAGCCCCAGCATTTT.

The chain uses TRBV12-3 or TRBV12-4 and TRBJ1-5, with TRBD1 identical over 7 bases. The trim removed 6 bases at V and 3 bases at J, leaving 8 bases unmatched. The CDR3 totals 15 residues. The chain's CDR3 is CASSREGQYNQPQHF. The CDR3 nucleotides read TGTGCCAGCAGCCGAGAGGGACAGTACAATCAGCCCCAGCATTTT.

V usage is TRBV4-1 and J usage is TRBJ1-5; 9 bases match TRBD1. V trimming: 5 bases; J trimming: 1 base; junction bases outside the gene matches: 3. In germline, CDR1 is MGHRA, CDR2 YSYEKL. This CDR3 spans 15 amino acids. The CDR3 region has the DNA TGCGCCAGCAGCTGGGGACAGGGAAGCAATCAGCCCCAGCATTTT. This encodes CASSWGQGSNQPQHF.

The sample holds a few counts of this clonotype. This chain joins TRBV6-1 and TRBJ1-3; no clear D. Trimming removed 5 bases at V and 4 bases at J, with 9 bases between. CDR1 is MNHNS, CDR2 SASEGT, per germline. The CDR3 loop spans 13 amino acids. The CDR3 sequence: CASSWANGNTIYF. The CDR3 DNA reads TGTGCCAGCAGTTGGGCCAACGGAAACACCATATATTTT.

The chain carries TRBV29-1 and TRBJ2-1, with TRBD1 matching 10 bases. The CDR3 consists of 15 residues. With V trimmed by 8 bases and J by 5 bases, 12 bases remained unmatched. Germline V gene data show CDR1 as SQVTM and CDR2 as ANQGSEA. The CDR3, as DNA: TGCAGCACCCCCCGGGGACAGGGGATTGACAATGAGCAGTTCTTC. Its protein is CSTPRGQGIDNEQFF.

The chain joins TRBV11-1 to TRBJ2-1, with 8 nucleotides matching TRBD2. This CDR3 contains 15 residues. V dropped 4 bases and J dropped 7; count of bases not matched to a gene: 9. The germline V gene has CDR1 SGHAT and CDR2 FQDESV (reference sequence). CDR3: CASSSPRTSRNEQFF. CDR3 nucleotide sequence: TGTGCCAGCAGCTCACCCCGGACTAGCAGGAATGAGCAGTTCTTC.

This clonotype was seen only a few times. The chain joins TRBV6-6 to TRBJ2-7; D unresolved. CDR3 length: 14 amino acids. V was shortened by 0 bases and J by 0 bases, with 6 bases between the two germline ends. Germline V gene lookup returns CDR1 MNHNY and CDR2 SVGAGI (reference sequence). CDR3 DNA sequence: TGTGCCAGCAGTTACTCGGGCGCCTCCTACGAGCAGTACTTC. This gives the protein CASSYSGASYEQYF.

V and J are TRBV7-9 and TRBJ1-2, with D hard to call. This CDR3 spans 14 amino acids. V was clipped by 5 bases and J by 5 bases, with 15 bases between them. CDR1 SEHNR and CDR2 FQNEAQ come from the germline V gene (reference sequence). The CDR3 region has the DNA TGTGCCAGCAGCCTGTTGAAAGGACCATATGGCTACACCTTC. Its protein is CASSLLKGPYGYTF.

The genes are TRBV5-1 and TRBJ1-2; no clear D. The CDR3 loop spans 14 amino acids. In germline, CDR1 is SGHRS, CDR2 YFSETQ. Trimming took 1 base from V and 1 from J, leaving 8 bases between them. CDR3 residues: CASSLNTLNYGYTF. CDR3 coding DNA: TGCGCCAGCAGCTTGAACACCCTTAACTATGGCTACACCTTC.

This clonotype has only a few counts. The chain couples TRBV6-2 or TRBV6-3 to TRBJ1-6, with D possibly TRBD1 on 5 matching bases. Trimming left V 1 base short and J 0 bases short, with 7 bases between. Germline-derived CDR1 and CDR2 are MNHEY and SVGEGT. This CDR3 has 16 amino acids. The chain's CDR3 is CASSYFGGSYNSPLHF. The DNA for the CDR3 is TGTGCCAGCAGTTACTTCGGGGGCTCCTATAATTCACCCCTCCACTTT.

CDR3 bases: TGTGCCAGCAGTTTAGATCCCTATGGCTACACCTTC. This codes for CASSLDPYGYTF. This chain joins TRBV28 and TRBJ1-2; D unclear. The CDR3 is 12 residues long. V was clipped by 2 bases and J by 4 bases, with 5 bases between them. CDR1 is MDHEN and CDR2 is SYDVKM in the germline V gene.

This clonotype was counted between two and nine times. This chain uses TRBV20-1 with TRBJ1-5; possible D gene TRBD1, 6 bases. The CDR3 covers 15 residues. V shed 1 base and J shed 4 bases, with 14 bases lying between them. Germline V gene sequence: CDR1 DFQATT, CDR2 SNEGSKA (reference sequence). Written as DNA, the CDR3 is TGCAGTGCTAGAGTTCTGGCGGGACAAAATCAGCCCCAGCATTTT. Translated: CSARVLAGQNQPQHF.

CDR3 DNA: TGTGCCAGCAGCGTGACGGGGAGACGCCAAGAGACCCAGTACTTC. As protein: CASSVTGRRQETQYF. The rearrangement links TRBV9 to TRBJ2-5; perhaps TRBD2 as D (5 bases). Trimming took off 2 bases at V and 1 base at J, with 12 bases between the two ends. CDR1 and CDR2 (germline): SGDLS, YYNGEE. This CDR3 spans 15 amino acids.

This chain joins TRBV12-3 or TRBV12-4 and TRBJ1-2; D might be TRBD1 (6 bases). V was cut by 5 bases and J by 4 bases, with 14 bases left in between. The CDR3 has 14 amino acids. This chain's CDR3 is CASSPGRGGYGYTF. CDR3 nucleotides: TGTGCCAGCAGTCCCGGCAGGGGTGGCTATGGCTACACCTTC.

This clonotype was observed a handful of times. V is TRBV3-1 and J is TRBJ1-5; possible D gene TRBD1, 6 bases. Germline V CDR1 and CDR2: LGHDT, YNNKEL (reference sequence). V lost 3 bases, J lost 3 bases, and 12 bases lay in between. CDR3 length: 15 residues. The CDR3 is CASSHGQTINQPQHF. DNA of the CDR3: TGTGCCAGCAGCCACGGACAGACAATCAATCAGCCCCAGCATTTT.

V usage is TRBV5-1 and J usage is TRBJ2-3, with D unclear. V lost 1 base, J lost 2 bases, and 8 bases lay in between. The CDR3 contains 14 residues. Germline CDR1 SGHRS, CDR2 YFSETQ. CDR3 in amino acids: CASSLSSPTDTQYF. CDR3 sequence (DNA): TGCGCCAGCAGCTTGTCGAGCCCCACAGATACGCAGTATTTT.

This chain uses TRBV20-1 with TRBJ1-5; D is unclear. V shed 4 bases and J shed 6 bases, with 16 bases lying between them. The CDR3 contains 14 residues. CDR1 is DFQATT, CDR2 SNEGSKA, per germline (reference sequence). The CDR3 here is CSAKGQSLSQPQHF. The DNA of the CDR3 is TGCAGTGCTAAAGGGCAGTCTTTATCTCAGCCCCAGCATTTT.

The chain joins TRBV7-2 to TRBJ1-6; D is unresolved. This CDR3 contains 16 residues. CDR1 and CDR2 from the germline V gene are SGHTA and FQGNSA. V was pared by 3 bases and J by 0 bases, with 9 bases between. DNA for the CDR3: TGTGCCAGCAGCTTGTCGACGGGCTCCTATAATTCACCCCTCCACTTT. This gives the protein CASSLSTGSYNSPLHF.